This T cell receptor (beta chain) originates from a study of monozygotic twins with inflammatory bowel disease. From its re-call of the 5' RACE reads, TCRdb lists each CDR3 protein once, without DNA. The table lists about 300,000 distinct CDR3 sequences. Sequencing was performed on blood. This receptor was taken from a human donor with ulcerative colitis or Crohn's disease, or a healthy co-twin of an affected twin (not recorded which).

The CDR3 spells CASSLETGRIRAQHF. The chain links TRBV7-2 to TRBJ1-5; TCRdb's D call, TRBD1, is unchecked because there is no DNA. This CDR3 is built from 15 residues. Looked up from germline, CDR1 is SGHTA and CDR2 is FQGNSA.